The rows below give T cell receptor beta chains drawn from one sample of a study of control samples from healthy donors and cancer patients. Repertoires were generated with immunoSEQ multiplex PCR, while TCRdb's copy carries only in-frame clones and drops some. The sample includes 160,000 or so clones, over 90% of them seen just once. Sample: blood. These receptors came from a man aged 45-65 years in good health. The CDR3 runs from the conserved cysteine through the conserved F or W.

v_gene: TRBV7-9; CDR3aa: CASSLGLAGGPGETQYF
v_gene: TRBV27; CDR3aa: CASSSPGTGRYIQYF
v_gene: TRBV5-4; CDR3aa: CASSLRTSGSGSETQYF
v_gene: TRBV6-5; CDR3aa: CASRKGHSSGNTIYF
v_gene: TRBV9; CDR3aa: CASSAGVSGNTEAFF
v_gene: TRBV18; CDR3aa: CASSPGTEANTEAFF
v_gene: TRBV5-5; CDR3aa: CASSRAGPGPYEQYF
v_gene: TRBV6-5; CDR3aa: CASSTGHPGNTIYF
v_gene: TRBV10-3; CDR3aa: CAILGALSGVGTGELFF
v_gene: TRBV13; CDR3aa: CASSPPSGSSYNEQFF
v_gene: TRBV19; CDR3aa: CASSHWTGGDEKLFF
v_gene: TRBV7-9; CDR3aa: CASSLAISDTQYF
v_gene: TRBV7-9; CDR3aa: CASRPGQVNTGELFF
v_gene: TRBV5-8; CDR3aa: CASSLMAGADTQYF
v_gene: TRBV7-9; CDR3aa: CASSFSLGTGIDQPQHF
v_gene: TRBV19; CDR3aa: CASNQDRGGNQPQHF
v_gene: TRBV24-1; CDR3aa: CATSDPGRYSGANVLTF
v_gene: TRBV28; CDR3aa: CASSLRTRQNTEAFF
v_gene: TRBV10-3; CDR3aa: CAISDRGGSEKLFF
v_gene: TRBV7-8; CDR3aa: CASSLGVVATEAFF
v_gene: TRBV24-1; CDR3aa: CATSDADRSTDTQYF
v_gene: TRBV7-9; CDR3aa: CASSLIGGDGPNQPQHF
v_gene: TRBV10-3; CDR3aa: CAISEGYGNTIYF
v_gene: TRBV4-2; CDR3aa: CASSQDARVSGHEQYF
v_gene: TRBV7-6; CDR3aa: CASSLDIRGREFSYEQYF
v_gene: TRBV3-1/TRBV3-2; CDR3aa: CASSPGAISTDTQYF
v_gene: TRBV3-1/TRBV3-2; CDR3aa: CASSHFYEQYF
v_gene: TRBV28; CDR3aa: CASSLGENQPQHF
v_gene: TRBV27; CDR3aa: CASKGGVRANTGELFF
v_gene: TRBV7-4; CDR3aa: CASSLAGRASYNEQFF
v_gene: TRBV30; CDR3aa: CAWSVRYNNEQFF
v_gene: TRBV9; CDR3aa: CASSAWDSGGYTF
v_gene: TRBV3-1/TRBV3-2; CDR3aa: CASSPSLGQGGQPQHF
v_gene: TRBV7-2; CDR3aa: CASSLRTRSTDTQYF
v_gene: TRBV7-3; CDR3aa: CASSPIPGNTIYF
v_gene: TRBV7-9; CDR3aa: CASIIKGRQTTDTQYF
v_gene: TRBV6-5; CDR3aa: CASSGTGVYEQYF
v_gene: TRBV29-1; CDR3aa: CSVGPGGRGNTIYF
v_gene: TRBV6-1; CDR3aa: CASSEGLAREQYF
v_gene: TRBV6-5; CDR3aa: CASSYSWDSTYEQYF
v_gene: TRBV9; CDR3aa: CASSVEVARADTQYF
v_gene: TRBV11-2; CDR3aa: CASTPFSSSYNEQFF
v_gene: TRBV4-1; CDR3aa: CASSQMGMNTEAFF
v_gene: TRBV4-2; CDR3aa: CASSQTGLNTGELFF
v_gene: TRBV2; CDR3aa: CASTKGTSGQYF
v_gene: TRBV3-1/TRBV3-2; CDR3aa: CASSQRARDTGELFF
v_gene: TRBV11-2; CDR3aa: CASSFSEHTGELFF
v_gene: TRBV7-2; CDR3aa: CASSFGQGWEKLFF
v_gene: TRBV5-6; CDR3aa: CASSSYRGTGNTEAFF
v_gene: TRBV5-1; CDR3aa: CASSLGVGQVRETQYF
v_gene: TRBV11-3; CDR3aa: CASSLEGTLTNNEQFF
v_gene: TRBV3-1/TRBV3-2; CDR3aa: CASSQEITGGELFF
v_gene: TRBV29-1; CDR3aa: CSVGATARSYEQYF